This T cell receptor beta chain emerged from a study of blood T cell repertoires in COVID-19 (dated by TCRdb to about 2020). Turning to the overall study: The collaborator samples originated in the United States, Italy and Spain and spanned the acute and convalescent phases of COVID-19. The material from the prospective study consisted of cDNA or gDNA derived from T cells, B-cell-depleted T cells, or PBMCs. Deeply sampled blood TCRbeta repertoires from subjects exposed to, actively infected with, or recovered from COVID-19 were included in the dataset. A freely available public database, intended as a resource for researchers studying the immune response to SARS-CoV-2, is where the repertoires were released. Samples were obtained from the ongoing ImmuneRACE study (first 160 participants) and from about 1,300 subjects provided by 6 global collaborators. The sample metadata nearly always contained a de-identified subject ID, COVID-19 status, age in years and sex. Where available, HLA class I and class II types were taken from metadata supplied by the sample provider and were not determined by assay-based typing.

TCRbeta CDR3 regions were amplified from genomic DNA by means of the immunoSEQ Assay, a bias-controlled multiplex PCR. Under the source paper's analysis protocol: The number of nucleated cells in each sample was estimated by amplification of reference gene primers within the assay. To quantify the absolute abundance of each unique TCRbeta CDR3 rearrangement, sequence reads were collapsed and filtered. For each sample, productive Simpson clonality was calculated by taking the square root of Simpson's diversity index across productive rearrangements. This immuneACCESS table, as held by TCRdb, lists in-frame sequences with V and J called but not all clones. Of the missing ones, under half trace to an unresolved V gene in checked studies; the others have no known cause. That table furnishes V, J and clone size, whereas the DNA furnished D and trimming. Counted in this sample were about 180,000 clones; 80% to 90% of them appeared once. The ten largest clones add up to around 9% of the sample.

Worth noting for this clone: What antigen it recognizes has not been identified. Base qualities are not provided; no much larger clone lies one nucleotide away.

The investigation overall reported the following: The quantity of clinical and demographic metadata differed by source and by participant and was supplied without curation.

Collaborating institutions collected whole blood in K2EDTA tubes following their own protocols. For TCRbeta analysis, collaborator samples were shipped as frozen whole blood, as isolated PBMCs, or as DNA extracted from either sample type. The CDR3 covers 17 residues, taking in both the cysteine and the phenylalanine. Only the CDR3 DNA is retained, 51 bases long and in frame from the first base. The junction carries 13 bases between V and J, which are trimmed by 0 bases and 0 bases respectively. The germline V gene specifies SGHRS as CDR1 and YFSETQ as CDR2. Sequencing input: peripheral blood. The sequence was collected from a man aged 50-60 years with active or convalescent COVID-19. The rearrangement joined TRBV5-1 to TRBJ1-3; TRBD1 could be the D gene, as 6 bases match. CDR3 region: CASSLGTDRYSGNTIYF. The nucleotides read TGCGCCAGCAGCTTGGGGACAGACCGTTACTCTGGAAACACCATATATTTT.